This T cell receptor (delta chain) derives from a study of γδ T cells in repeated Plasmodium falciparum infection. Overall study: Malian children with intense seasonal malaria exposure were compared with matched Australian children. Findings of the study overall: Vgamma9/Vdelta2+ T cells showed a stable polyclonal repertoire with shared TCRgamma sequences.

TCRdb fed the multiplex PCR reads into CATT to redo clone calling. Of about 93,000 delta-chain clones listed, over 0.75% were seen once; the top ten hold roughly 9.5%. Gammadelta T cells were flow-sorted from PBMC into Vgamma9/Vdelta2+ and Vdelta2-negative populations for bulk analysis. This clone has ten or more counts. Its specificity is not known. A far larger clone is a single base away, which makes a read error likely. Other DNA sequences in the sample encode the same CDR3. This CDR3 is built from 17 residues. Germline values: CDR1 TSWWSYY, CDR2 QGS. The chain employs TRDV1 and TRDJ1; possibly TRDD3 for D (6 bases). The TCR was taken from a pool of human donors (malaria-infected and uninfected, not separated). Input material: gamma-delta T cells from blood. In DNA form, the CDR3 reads TGTGCTCTTGGGTCAATTCGAGGGTGGGGGGTCACCGATAAGCTCATCTTT. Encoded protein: CALGSIRGWGVTDKLIF.